This is a list of T cell receptor beta chains from one sample in a study of shared clonotypes between healthy human individuals. Generated by immunoSEQ multiplex PCR, the TCRdb table keeps only in-frame clones and is missing some. The sample consists of some 2,000,000 clones, approximately 94% of them appearing once. The sample taken for sequencing was naive CD8+ T cells sorted from blood. These receptor sequences come from a man in his late teens or twenties in good health. CDR3s leave out the opening cysteine and the closing phenylalanine or tryptophan.

CDR3aa | v_gene
ASSQEGGSDEQY | TRBV4-1
ASSVPRVNTGELF | TRBV9
ASSFGAYNEQF | TRBV27
ASSIGHYQPQH | TRBV21-1
ASSGRIAGATYNEQF | TRBV6-1
ASSMGLAISYEQY | TRBV19
ASSPERGYTNTGELF | TRBV5-1
ASSLERGSLEQF | TRBV13
ASIRQIRGTYNEQF | TRBV7-9
ASSTGINEQF | TRBV7-8
ASSDRVGTGDYTLH | TRBV5-8
ASSLAGENTEAF | TRBV13
ASRKNTEAF | TRBV2
ASSLTRGTAYNEQF | TRBV7-3
ASSKPTGTDYGYT | TRBV5-4